These 2 T cell receptor beta chains share one sample of origin, sequenced in a study of blood T cell repertoires in COVID-19. Sequencing was performed with immunoSEQ multiplex PCR; in TCRdb, only in-frame clones are kept and a portion is missing. The sample holds 40,000 or so clones, around 91% seen once. Sequencing was performed on peripheral blood. The receptors come from a man between 50 and 59 years old with active COVID-19.

V and J are TRBV7-9 and TRBJ2-6; D gene uncertain. CDR3 size: 16 residues. The V and J ends lost 7 bases and 2 bases respectively, with 15 bases between them. Per germline, CDR1 SEHNR and CDR2 FQNEAQ (reference sequence). The CDR3 nucleotides read TGTGCCAGCAACCCACCTGGTCGGGCTGGGGCCAACGTCCTGACTTTC. Protein product: CASNPPGRAGANVLTF.

V usage is TRBV5-4 and J usage is TRBJ1-4; 7 bases line up with TRBD1. The germline V gene has CDR1 SGHNT and CDR2 YYREEE (reference sequence). V shed 3 bases and J 5 bases; nucleotides not matched to a gene: 4. The CDR3 contains 14 residues. CDR3: CASSSGTENEKLFF. DNA of the CDR3: TGTGCCAGCAGCTCCGGGACAGAGAATGAAAAACTGTTTTTT.